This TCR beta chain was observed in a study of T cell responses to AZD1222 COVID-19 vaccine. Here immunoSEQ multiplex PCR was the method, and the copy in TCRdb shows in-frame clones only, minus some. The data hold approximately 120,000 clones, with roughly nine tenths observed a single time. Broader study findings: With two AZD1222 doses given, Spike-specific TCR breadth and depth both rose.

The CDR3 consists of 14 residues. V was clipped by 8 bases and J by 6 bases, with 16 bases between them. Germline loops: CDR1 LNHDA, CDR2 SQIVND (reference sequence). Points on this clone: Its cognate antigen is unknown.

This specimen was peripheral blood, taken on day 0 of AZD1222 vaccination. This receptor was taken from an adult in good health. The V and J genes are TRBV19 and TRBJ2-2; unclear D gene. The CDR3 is CASGFDGFAGELFF. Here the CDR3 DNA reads TGTGCCAGTGGGTTTGATGGATTCGCCGGGGAGCTGTTTTTT.